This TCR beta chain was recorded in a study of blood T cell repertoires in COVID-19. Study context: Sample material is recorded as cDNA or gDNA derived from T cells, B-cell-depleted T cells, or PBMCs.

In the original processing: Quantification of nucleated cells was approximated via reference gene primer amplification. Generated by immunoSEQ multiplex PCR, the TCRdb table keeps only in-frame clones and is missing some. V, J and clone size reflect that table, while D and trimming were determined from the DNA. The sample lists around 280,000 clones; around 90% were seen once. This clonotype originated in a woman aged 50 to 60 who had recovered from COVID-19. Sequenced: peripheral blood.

CDR3 amino acids: CASSFGGALHYEQYF. CDR3 coding DNA: TGTGCCAGCAGCTTCGGCGGGGCGCTTCACTACGAGCAGTACTTC. This sequence joins TRBV5-5 and TRBJ2-7; D is perhaps TRBD2 (6 bases). Per the germline V gene, CDR1 is SGHKS and CDR2 is YYEKEE (reference sequence). The CDR3 length is 15 residues. The germline V and J ends were trimmed by 2 bases and 3 bases, with 15 bases remaining between them. Variable domain in full (rest from reference TRBV5-5 and TRBJ2-7): DAGVTQSPTHLIKTRGQQVTLRCSPISGHKSVSWYQQVLGQGPQFIFQYYEKEERGRGNFPDRFSARQFPNYSSELNVNALLLGDSALYLCASSFGGALHYEQYFGPGTRLTVT.